What follows describes a single T cell receptor beta chain. Scientists amplified the TCR beta CDR3 regions from RNA transcripts. HTBI primers were employed in first-round RT-PCR, then a second-round multiplex PCR followed. TCRdb re-called the multiplex PCR reads through MiXCR, storing one row per CDR3 protein. The sample lists about 640,000 distinct CDR3 sequences; over 40% were seen once. Exclusion applied to patients with other autoimmune diseases, uncontrolled infections, pregnancy or lactation. Germline CDR1 LGHDT, CDR2 YNNKEL (reference sequence). V shed 5 bases and J 4 bases; nucleotides not matched to a gene: 6. The CDR3 is 15 amino acids. This sample is drawn from a study of Graves' ophthalmopathy and Graves' hyperthyroidism. As for the study in general: Ahead of any treatment, peripheral blood was obtained at the initial diagnosis.

The TCR comes from an adult man with Graves' ophthalmopathy. The sequencing input was peripheral blood. The chain is built from TRBV3-1 and TRBJ2-1; 9 nucleotides agree with TRBD1. CDR3 amino acids: CASSATGGAYNEQFF. DNA of the CDR3: TGTGCCAGCAGCGCAACAGGGGGCGCATACAATGAGCAGTTCTTC.